A single sample gave rise to the 4 T cell receptor beta chains below, sequenced in a study of shared clonotypes between healthy human individuals. Libraries were prepared by immunoSEQ multiplex PCR; TCRdb keeps only in-frame clonotypes and omits some of them. This table holds approximately 2,000,000 clones, over 85% found once. The naive CD8 fraction comprised CD45RO-negative cells positively selected for CCR7 and excluded terminally differentiated effector memory CD45RA+ cells. The sequenced material came from naive CD8+ T cells from PBMCs. These receptors were taken from a man between 18 and 35 years old in good health. Some clones in this sample may be carry-over from other donors' samples.

The chain carries TRBV28 and TRBJ1-5; D unresolved. The CDR3 has 15 amino acids. Germline values: CDR1 MDHEN, CDR2 SYDVKM. V was pared by 3 bases and J by 5 bases, with 14 bases between. The CDR3 DNA sequence: TGTGCCAGCAGTTTCTCAGTTTCTCCTCATCAGCCCCAGCATTTT. It is translated as CASSFSVSPHQPQHF.

The chain couples TRBV4-1 to TRBJ2-1; 10 nucleotides match TRBD1. From germline, CDR1 is MGHRA and CDR2 YSYEKL. The CDR3 extends over 15 amino acids. The ends lost 3 bases at V and 8 bases at J; junction bases unmatched: 7. The CDR3 DNA sequence: TGCGCCAGCAGCCAGGAGACAGGGGGCATATATGAGCAGTTCTTC. It encodes CASSQETGGIYEQFF.

This chain connects TRBV7-9 to TRBJ2-1, with a tentative D call TRBD2 (5 bases). CDR1 and CDR2 (germline): SEHNR, FQNEAQ (reference sequence). Trimming took off 5 bases at V and 1 base at J, with 12 bases between the two ends. The CDR3 contains 15 residues. CDR3 amino acids: CASSRTRGSYNEQFF. The DNA for the CDR3 is TGTGCCAGCAGCCGGACTCGGGGATCCTACAATGAGCAGTTCTTC.

V is TRBV7-9 and J is TRBJ2-1, with D unresolved. V was trimmed by 1 base and J by 8 bases, leaving 12 bases between them. The V gene's germline CDR1 is SEHNR and CDR2 FQNEAQ (reference sequence). This CDR3 has 14 amino acids. The CDR3 is CASSLGLPGDEQFF. The CDR3 DNA is TGTGCCAGCAGCTTAGGACTTCCTGGGGATGAGCAGTTCTTC.